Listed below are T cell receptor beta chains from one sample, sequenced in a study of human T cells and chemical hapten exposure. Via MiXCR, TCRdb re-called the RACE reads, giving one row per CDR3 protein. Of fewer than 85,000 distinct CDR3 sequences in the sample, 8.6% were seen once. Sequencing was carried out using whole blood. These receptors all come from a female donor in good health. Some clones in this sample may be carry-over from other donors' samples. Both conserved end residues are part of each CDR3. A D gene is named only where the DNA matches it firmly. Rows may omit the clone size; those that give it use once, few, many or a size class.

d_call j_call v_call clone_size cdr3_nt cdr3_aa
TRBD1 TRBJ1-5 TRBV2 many TGTGCCAGCAGGACAGGGTATAATCAGCCCCAGCATTTT CASRTGYNQPQHF
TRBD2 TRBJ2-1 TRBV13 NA TGTGCCAGCAGCCCCCCAGCGGGGGGGCTTCGCAATGAGCAGTTCTTC CASSPPAGGLRNEQFF
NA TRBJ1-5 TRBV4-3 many TGCGCCAGCAGCCAAGATCGTGTCGGGGGAAATCAGCCCCAGCATTTT CASSQDRVGGNQPQHF
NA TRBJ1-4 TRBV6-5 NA TGTGCCAGCAGCCAGGCGTGGGCCCAGAGGGAAAAACTGTTTTTT CASSQAWAQREKLFF
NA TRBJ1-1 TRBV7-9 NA TGTGCCAGCAGCTTGATGGGGGGCGCGGTCCCCTCGAACACTGAAGCTTTCTTT CASSLMGGAVPSNTEAFF
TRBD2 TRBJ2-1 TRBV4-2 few TGTGCCAGCAGCCGGATTGGGGAGGGCGAGCGAAACGAGCAGTTCTTC CASSRIGEGERNEQFF
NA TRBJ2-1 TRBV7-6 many TGTGCCAGCAGCCGCCGCAGTGATTCATACTACAATGAGCAGTTCTTC CASSRRSDSYYNEQFF
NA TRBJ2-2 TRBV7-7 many TGTGCCAGCAGCCTAGGGGTTACCACCGGGGAGCTGTTTTTT CASSLGVTTGELFF
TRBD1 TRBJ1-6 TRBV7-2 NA TGTCCCAGCAACGAACAGGGGGTCTCACCCCTCCACTTT CPSNEQGVSPLHF
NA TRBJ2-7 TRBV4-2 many TGTGCCAGCAGCCAAGGCGGCTACGAGCAGTACTTC CASSQGGYEQYF
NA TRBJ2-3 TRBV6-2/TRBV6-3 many TGTGCCAGCAGTTATGGGCTCGCAGATACGCAGTATTTT CASSYGLADTQYF
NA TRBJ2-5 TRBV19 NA TGTGCCAGTAGTATTGGCGGAGAAGAGACCCAGTACTTC CASSIGGEETQYF
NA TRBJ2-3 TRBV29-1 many TGCAGCGTTGTTGGACCAACTTACGCAGATACGCAGTATTTT CSVVGPTYADTQYF
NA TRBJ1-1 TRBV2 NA TGTGCCAGCAGTGGCGCACGTTATGGCCTCACTGAAGCTTTCTTT CASSGARYGLTEAFF
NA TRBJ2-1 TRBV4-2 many TGTGCCAGCAGCCATCAAACGGGTGAGCAGTTCTTC CASSHQTGEQFF